This T cell receptor (beta chain) was recovered during a study of blood T cell repertoires in COVID-19. Study summary: Collection of acute and convalescent COVID-19 samples took place in the United States, Italy and Spain. Sample material is recorded as cDNA or gDNA derived from T cells, B-cell-depleted T cells, or PBMCs.

CDR1 LGHNA and CDR2 YSLEER come from the germline V gene. The CDR3 contains 17 residues. On this clone: Its ends do not fully match the called genes, so a read error is possible.

TCRdb keeps only in-frame clones here, not all; method: immunoSEQ multiplex PCR. This table has approximately 250,000 clones, 75% to 90% appearing once. Participants came from around 25 US areas, aged roughly 18 to 89 years. J is TRBJ2-3 and V is TRBV4-3; a weak D match, TRBD1 (7 bases). Sequencing input: PBMCs or T cells enriched from blood (not recorded which). The origin of this receptor is a woman under 40 with acute COVID-19. CDR3 loop: CASSEEYAGGKKDTQYF. CDR3 DNA: TGCGCCAGCAGCGAAGAGTACGCAGGGGGGAAAAAAGATACGCAGTATTTT.